These 19 T cell receptor beta chains were all obtained from the same sample, sequenced in a study of blood T cell repertoires in COVID-19. TCRdb's copy holds only in-frame clones and misses some; the assay was immunoSEQ multiplex PCR. The sample lists under 150,000 clones, 90% occurring once. Source material: peripheral blood. The receptors come from a human donor with active COVID-19. The donor label of this sample is uncertain.

The chain combines TRBV10-3 with TRBJ2-1; 10 bases are a match to TRBD1. V was pared by 7 bases and J by 4 bases, with 10 bases of the junction left unmatched. CDR1 ENHRY and CDR2 SYGVKD come from the germline V gene. The CDR3 totals 16 residues. The CDR3 here is CAITEGTGDLYNEQFF. DNA for the CDR3: TGTGCCATCACCGAAGGGACAGGGGACCTTTACAATGAGCAGTTCTTC.

The DNA for the CDR3 is TGTGCCAGCAGTTCTGGGGCCCCCTTAGCCAAAAACATTCAGTACTTC. The encoded protein is CASSSGAPLAKNIQYF. This chain links TRBV6-5 with TRBJ2-4; TRBD1 is a possible D gene (5 bases). The germline gives CDR1 MNHEY, CDR2 SVGAGI. With 4 bases removed from V and 0 bases from J, the gap between germline ends came to 13 bases. The CDR3 length is 16 residues.

V gene TRBV10-3 combines with J gene TRBJ1-1; weak D call: TRBD1 (6 bases). Trimming left V 11 bases short and J 0 bases short, with 13 bases between. Germline V gene sequence: CDR1 ENHRY, CDR2 SYGVKD. This CDR3 has 13 amino acids. For the CDR3, the DNA is TGTGCCGTCTCCGGACAGATGAACACTGAAGCTTTCTTT. Translation gives CAVSGQMNTEAFF.

V and J are TRBV9 and TRBJ2-1; D perhaps matches TRBD1 (6 bases). Deletions cut 4 bases from V and 5 bases from J, with 13 bases between. This CDR3 has 14 amino acids. The germline V gene encodes CDR1 SGDLS and CDR2 YYNGEE. CDR3 region: CASSLGTFNNEQFF. CDR3 DNA: TGTGCCAGCAGCCTCGGGACATTTAACAATGAGCAGTTCTTC.

The chain uses TRBV3-1 (or the pseudogene TRBV3-2) and TRBJ2-1; D may be TRBD2 (6 bases). V lost 5 bases and J lost 10, with 9 bases in between. CDR3 length: 11 amino acids. Germline CDR1 LGHDT, CDR2 YNNKEL (reference sequence). The CDR3 loop reads CASSASEEQFF. In nucleotides, the CDR3 is TGTGCCAGCAGCGCTAGCGAGGAGCAGTTCTTC.

This clone was picked up one time. The chain joins TRBV5-1 to TRBJ2-5, with D unclear. The V gene lost 0 bases and the J gene lost 3 bases, with 6 bases spanning the gap. CDR1 and CDR2 (germline): SGHRS, YFSETQ. The CDR3 sequence is 13 residues long. CDR3 amino acids: CASSLAYKETQYF. The DNA of the CDR3 is TGCGCCAGCAGCTTGGCGTATAAAGAGACCCAGTACTTC.

V gene TRBV6-5 combines with J gene TRBJ2-1; maybe TRBD2 (6 bases). CDR3 size: 16 residues. Trimming pared 2 bases from V and 6 bases from J, leaving 17 bases between. CDR1 MNHEY and CDR2 SVGAGI come from the germline V gene. CDR3 nucleotide sequence: TGTGCCAGCAGTTACAGGAGGGCGCAAAGCTCCAATGAGCAGTTCTTC. Protein sequence: CASSYRRAQSSNEQFF.

This chain uses TRBV9 with TRBJ2-7; the match to TRBD1 covers 10 bases. The CDR3 is made up of 15 amino acids. The J segment lost 3 bases and the V segment lost 3 bases, leaving 6 bases of the junction unmatched. From germline, CDR1 is SGDLS and CDR2 YYNGEE. The CDR3 DNA follows: TGTGCCAGCAGCGCCGGATGGGACAGGGGCTACGAGCAGTACTTC. Protein sequence: CASSAGWDRGYEQYF.

This clone was seen once. The genes are TRBV9 and TRBJ1-3; D ambiguous. The CDR3 has 16 amino acids. The germline CDR1 and CDR2 sequences are SGDLS and YYNGEE. V was trimmed by 1 base and J by 0 bases, leaving 11 bases between them. CDR3 coding DNA: TGTGCCAGCAGCGTAAATAGAGGGTTCTCTGGAAACACCATATATTTT. Encoded protein: CASSVNRGFSGNTIYF.

The J gene is TRBJ2-3, the V gene TRBV7-4; 9 bases line up with TRBD2. The CDR3 covers 16 residues. J was trimmed by 2 bases and V by 5 bases; bases with no gene match: 8. The germline gives CDR1 SGHVT, CDR2 SQSDAQ. The CDR3, as DNA: TGTGCCAGCAGCCGACCCGGACTAGCGATCACAGATACGCAGTATTTT. It specifies CASSRPGLAITDTQYF.

This clone turned up a few times. V is TRBV6-5 and J is TRBJ2-7; 11 bases are shared with TRBD1. Looked up from germline, CDR1 is MNHEY and CDR2 is SVGAGI. V gave up 2 bases and J gave up 6 bases; unmatched junction bases: 3. This CDR3 is built from 14 residues. CDR3: CASSYRTGGSEQYF. The CDR3 DNA sequence: TGTGCCAGCAGTTACAGGACAGGGGGCTCCGAGCAGTACTTC.

The chain recombines TRBV18 with TRBJ2-3, with TRBD1 matching over 9 bases. Germline lookup yields CDR1 KGHSH and CDR2 LQKENI. This CDR3 is built from 16 residues. The junction had 9 bases not matched to a gene; V was cut back by 3 bases and J by 5 bases. The CDR3 bases are TGTGCCAGCTCACCCAGACAGGGGGATCGGAAAGATACGCAGTATTTT. Residues: CASSPRQGDRKDTQYF.

The V gene is TRBV29-1, the J gene TRBJ1-3; 10 bases line up with TRBD1. Germline V gene sequence: CDR1 SQVTM, CDR2 ANQGSEA. The V gene end was trimmed by 3 bases and the J gene end by 8 bases; junction bases not matched to a gene: 4. This CDR3 is 13 amino acids long. CDR3 nucleotides: TGCAGCGTTGAGGGACAGGGGACCCACACCATATATTTT. This encodes CSVEGQGTHTIYF.

The chain carries TRBV5-4 and TRBJ2-7, with D maybe TRBD1 (5 bases). Germline V gene lookup returns CDR1 SGHNT and CDR2 YYREEE (reference sequence). CDR3 length equals 13 residues. V shed 0 bases and J shed 6 bases, with 10 bases lying between them. The CDR3 DNA reads TGTGCCAGCAGCTTGGAAATCAGGGCCGAGCAGTACTTC. It is translated as CASSLEIRAEQYF.

This clone came up a few times. The rearrangement links TRBV7-6 to TRBJ2-1, with D unresolved. The CDR3 is 18 residues long. V lost 5 bases and J 0 bases, leaving 20 bases between the germline ends. The germline gives CDR1 SGHVS, CDR2 FNYEAQ. CDR3 in amino acids: CASSAARKLSYSYNEQFF. The CDR3 DNA reads as TGTGCCAGCAGCGCAGCTAGGAAACTTAGCTACTCCTACAATGAGCAGTTCTTC.

The genes are TRBV19 and TRBJ2-3; 12 bases are shared with TRBD2. The CDR3 runs to 14 residues. V dropped 9 bases and J dropped 5; count of bases not matched to a gene: 6. Germline-derived CDR1 and CDR2 are LNHDA and SQIVND (reference sequence). CDR3 protein: CASVSSGGEDTQYF. CDR3 bases: TGTGCCAGCGTTTCTAGCGGGGGGGAAGATACGCAGTATTTT.

This clone was seen a few times. The chain recombines TRBV6-6 with TRBJ1-1; tentative D call: TRBD1 (5 bases). The V end was cut by 2 bases, the J end by 2 bases, with 15 bases between. The CDR3 is made up of 16 amino acids. Germline loops: CDR1 MNHNY, CDR2 SVGAGI (reference sequence). CDR3 in amino acids: CASSYQAGFGNTEAFF. The DNA for the CDR3 is TGTGCCAGCAGTTACCAGGCAGGGTTTGGTAACACTGAAGCTTTCTTT.

This chain joins TRBV10-3 and TRBJ2-5; TRBD2 matches 11 bases. The V gene's germline CDR1 is ENHRY and CDR2 SYGVKD. V lost 3 bases to trimming and J lost 4 bases; unmatched junction nucleotides: 4. This CDR3 is built from 15 residues. The CDR3 DNA reads TGTGCCATCAGTGACCGACTAGCGGGGAGAGAGACCCAGTACTTC. This translates into CAISDRLAGRETQYF.

This clone was seen only a few times. The chain has TRBV5-1 and TRBJ1-6; 12 positions match TRBD1. Trimming took 5 bases from V and 10 from J; bases not matched to a gene: 7. CDR3 length: 15 residues. The germline V gene has CDR1 SGHRS and CDR2 YFSETQ. DNA for the CDR3: TGCGCCAGCAGGACCCGGGACAGGGGGCACTCACCCCTCCACTTT. This codes for CASRTRDRGHSPLHF.